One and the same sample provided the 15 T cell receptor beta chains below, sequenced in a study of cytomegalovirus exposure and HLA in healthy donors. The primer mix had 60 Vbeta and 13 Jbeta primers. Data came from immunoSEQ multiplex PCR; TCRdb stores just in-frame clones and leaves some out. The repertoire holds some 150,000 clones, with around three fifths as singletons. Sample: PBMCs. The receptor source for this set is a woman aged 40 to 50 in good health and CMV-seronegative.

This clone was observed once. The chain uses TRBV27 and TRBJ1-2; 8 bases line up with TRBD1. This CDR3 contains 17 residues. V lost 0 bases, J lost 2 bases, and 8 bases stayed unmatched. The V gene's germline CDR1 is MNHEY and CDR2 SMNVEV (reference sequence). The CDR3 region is CASSLSRGPRGNYGYTF. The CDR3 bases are TGTGCCAGCAGTTTATCCAGGGGGCCGCGAGGAAACTATGGCTACACCTTC.

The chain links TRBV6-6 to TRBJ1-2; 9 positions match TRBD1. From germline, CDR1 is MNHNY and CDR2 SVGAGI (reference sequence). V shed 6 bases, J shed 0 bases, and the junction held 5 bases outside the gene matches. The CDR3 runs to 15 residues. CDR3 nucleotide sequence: TGTGCCAGCAGATCACAGGGGGCCGCTAACTATGGCTACACCTTC. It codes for CASRSQGAANYGYTF.

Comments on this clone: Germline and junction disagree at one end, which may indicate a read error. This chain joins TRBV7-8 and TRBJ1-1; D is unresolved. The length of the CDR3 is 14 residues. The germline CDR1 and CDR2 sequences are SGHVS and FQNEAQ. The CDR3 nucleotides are TGTACCAGCAGCTCCAGGCGAATTGACACTGAAGCTTTCTTT. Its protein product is CTSSSRRIDTEAFF. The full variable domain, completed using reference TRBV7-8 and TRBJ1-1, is GAGVSQSPRYKVAKRGQDVALRCDPISGHVSLFWYQQALGQGPEFLTYFQNEAQLDKSGLPSDRFFAERPEGSVSTLKIQRTQQEDSAVYLCTSSSRRIDTEAFFGQGTRLTVV.

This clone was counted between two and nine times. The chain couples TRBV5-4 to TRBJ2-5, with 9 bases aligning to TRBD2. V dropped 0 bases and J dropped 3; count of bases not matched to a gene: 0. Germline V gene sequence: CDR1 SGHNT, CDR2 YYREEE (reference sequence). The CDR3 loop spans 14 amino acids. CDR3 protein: CASSLGTSEETQYF. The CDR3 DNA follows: TGTGCCAGCAGCTTGGGGACTAGCGAAGAGACCCAGTACTTC.

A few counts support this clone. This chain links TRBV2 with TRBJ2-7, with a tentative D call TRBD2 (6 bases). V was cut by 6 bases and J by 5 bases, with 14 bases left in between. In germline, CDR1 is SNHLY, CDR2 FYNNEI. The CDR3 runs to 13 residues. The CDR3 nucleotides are TGTGCCAGCAGCCGGCGGGGTGGAAACGAGCAGTACTTC. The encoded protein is CASSRRGGNEQYF. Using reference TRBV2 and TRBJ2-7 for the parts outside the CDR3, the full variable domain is EPEVTQTPSHQVTQMGQEVILRCVPISNHLYFYWYRQILGQKVEFLVSFYNNEISEKSEIFDDQFSVERPDGSNFTLKIRSTKLEDSAMYFCASSRRGGNEQYFGPGTRLTVT.

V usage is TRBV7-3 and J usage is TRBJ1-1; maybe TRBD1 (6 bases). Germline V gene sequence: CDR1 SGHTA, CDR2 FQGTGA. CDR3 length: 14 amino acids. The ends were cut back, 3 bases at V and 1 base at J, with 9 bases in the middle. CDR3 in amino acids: CASSLGAGNTEAFF. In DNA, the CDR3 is TGTGCCAGCAGCTTGGGGGCCGGGAACACTGAAGCTTTCTTT.

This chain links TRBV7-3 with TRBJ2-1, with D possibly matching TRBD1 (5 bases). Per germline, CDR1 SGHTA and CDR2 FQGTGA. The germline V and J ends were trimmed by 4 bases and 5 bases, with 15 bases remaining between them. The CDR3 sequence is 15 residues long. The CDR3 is CASSSPFDSHNEQFF. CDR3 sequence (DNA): TGTGCCAGCAGCTCGCCTTTCGACAGTCACAATGAGCAGTTCTTC.

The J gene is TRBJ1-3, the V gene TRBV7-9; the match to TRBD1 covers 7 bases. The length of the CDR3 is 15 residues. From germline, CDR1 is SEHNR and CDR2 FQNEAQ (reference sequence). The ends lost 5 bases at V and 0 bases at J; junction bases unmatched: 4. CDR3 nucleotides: TGTGCCAGCAGCAATGACAGGGTCTCTGGAAACACCATATATTTT. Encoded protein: CASSNDRVSGNTIYF.

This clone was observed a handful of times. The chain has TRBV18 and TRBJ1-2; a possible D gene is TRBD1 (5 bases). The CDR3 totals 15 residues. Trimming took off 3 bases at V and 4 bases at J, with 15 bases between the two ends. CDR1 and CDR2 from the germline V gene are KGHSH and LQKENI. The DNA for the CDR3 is TGTGCCAGCTCACCGTCAAGGGGCACCCCCTATGGCTACACCTTC. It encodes CASSPSRGTPYGYTF.

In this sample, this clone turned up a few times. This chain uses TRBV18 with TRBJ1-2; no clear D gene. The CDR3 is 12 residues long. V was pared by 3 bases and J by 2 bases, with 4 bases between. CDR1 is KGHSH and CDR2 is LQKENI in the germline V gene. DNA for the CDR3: TGTGCCAGCTCACCTAGAAACTATGGCTACACCTTC. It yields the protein CASSPRNYGYTF. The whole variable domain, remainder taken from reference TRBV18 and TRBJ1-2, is NAGVMQNPRHLVRRRGQEARLRCSPMKGHSHVYWYRQLPEEGLKFMVYLQKENIIDESGMPKERFSAEFPKEGPSILRIQQVVRGDSAAYFCASSPRNYGYTFGSGTRLTVV.

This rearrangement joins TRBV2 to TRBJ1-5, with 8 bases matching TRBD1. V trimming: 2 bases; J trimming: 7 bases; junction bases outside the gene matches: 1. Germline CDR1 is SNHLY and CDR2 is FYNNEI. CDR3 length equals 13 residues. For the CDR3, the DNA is TGTGCCAGCAGTGAAACAGGGGGACAGCCCCAGCATTTT. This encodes CASSETGGQPQHF. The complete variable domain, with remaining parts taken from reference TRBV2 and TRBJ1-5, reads EPEVTQTPSHQVTQMGQEVILRCVPISNHLYFYWYRQILGQKVEFLVSFYNNEISEKSEIFDDQFSVERPDGSNFTLKIRSTKLEDSAMYFCASSETGGQPQHFGDGTRLSIL.

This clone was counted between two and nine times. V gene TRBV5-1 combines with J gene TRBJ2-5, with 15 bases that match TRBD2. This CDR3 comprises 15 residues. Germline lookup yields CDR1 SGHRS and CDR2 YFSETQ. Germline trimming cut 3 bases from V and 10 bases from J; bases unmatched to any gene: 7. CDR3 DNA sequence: TGCGCCAGCAGCTCTGGGACTAGCGGGGGGACTAACCAGTACTTC. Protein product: CASSSGTSGGTNQYF.

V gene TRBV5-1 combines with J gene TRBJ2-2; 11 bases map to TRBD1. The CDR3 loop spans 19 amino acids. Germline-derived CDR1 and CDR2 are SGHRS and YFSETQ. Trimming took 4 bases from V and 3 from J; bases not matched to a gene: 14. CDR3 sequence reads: CASSQQTIGTGGYTGELFF. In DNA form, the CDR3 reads TGCGCCAGCAGCCAACAGACTATCGGGACAGGGGGATACACCGGGGAGCTGTTTTTT. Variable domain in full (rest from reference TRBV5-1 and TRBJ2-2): KAGVTQTPRYLIKTRGQQVTLSCSPISGHRSVSWYQQTPGQGLQFLFEYFSETQRNKGNFPGRFSGRQFSNSRSEMNVSTLELGDSALYLCASSQQTIGTGGYTGELFFGEGSRLTVL.

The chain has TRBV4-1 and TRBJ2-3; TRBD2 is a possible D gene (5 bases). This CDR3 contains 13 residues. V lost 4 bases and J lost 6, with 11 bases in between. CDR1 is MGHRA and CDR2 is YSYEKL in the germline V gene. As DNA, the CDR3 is TGCGCCAGCAGCCTCCAGCCGGGGGATACGCAGTATTTT. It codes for CASSLQPGDTQYF.

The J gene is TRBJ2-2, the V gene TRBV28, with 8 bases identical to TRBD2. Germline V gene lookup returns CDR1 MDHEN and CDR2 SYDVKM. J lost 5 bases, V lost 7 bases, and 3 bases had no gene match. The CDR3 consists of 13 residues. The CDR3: CASKRGGTGELFF. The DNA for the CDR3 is TGTGCCAGCAAACGGGGGGGAACCGGGGAGCTGTTTTTT.